These T cell receptor beta chains were read from a single sample in a study of blood T cell repertoires in COVID-19. Generated by immunoSEQ multiplex PCR, the TCRdb table keeps only in-frame clones and is missing some. The table records about 230,000 clones, roughly 82% of them present only once. The sequenced sample consisted of peripheral blood. These TCRs come from a woman aged 40 to 49 who had recovered from COVID-19. The conserved cysteine and the conserved F or W are not part of the CDR3 here. Size is omitted from some rows. Given values are once, few, many or a class for expanded clones.

clone size	CDR3 length	V gene	J gene	CDR3 protein
NA	11	TRBV12-3/TRBV12-4	TRBJ1-1	ASSSQEYTEAF
few	13	TRBV16	TRBJ2-7	ASSQSRTESYEQY
NA	13	TRBV3-1/TRBV3-2	TRBJ2-7	ASSHIADLSYEQY
NA	11	TRBV3-1/TRBV3-2	TRBJ2-5	ASSPGRGETQY
NA	11	TRBV7-2	TRBJ1-6	ASSLGGRTLGT
NA	13	TRBV27	TRBJ2-1	ASSSRQELGNEQF
few	16	TRBV4-3	TRBJ2-7	ASSQVHAGTGVSYEQY
NA	13	TRBV5-1	TRBJ1-3	ASSLDRGSGNTIY
NA	11	TRBV7-3	TRBJ1-6	ASSLDRAQPLH
NA	13	TRBV10-1	TRBJ1-1	ASSEVTGGDTEAF
NA	10	TRBV20-1	TRBJ1-3	SASNLGNTIY
NA	9	TRBV19	TRBJ2-1	ASAGRNEQF
NA	13	TRBV5-1	TRBJ1-1	ASSPHQQGNTEAF
NA	12	TRBV6-5	TRBJ2-2	ASRWTDFTGELF
once	11	TRBV5-5	TRBJ1-2	ASSLRDIDGYT
NA	12	TRBV5-1	TRBJ2-5	ASASGGAEETQY
many	12	TRBV6-6	TRBJ1-1	ASSYQGMNTEAF
NA	10	TRBV11-1	TRBJ1-1	ASSLTGPEAF
NA	14	TRBV21-1	TRBJ1-3	ASSRRGFGSGNTIY
NA	14	TRBV6-2/TRBV6-3	TRBJ2-5	ASSYLGSYGGETQY
NA	15	TRBV19	TRBJ2-3	ASSMFRASGGTDTQY
NA	11	TRBV18	TRBJ1-1	ASSGNENTEAF
NA	14	TRBV5-4	TRBJ2-5	ASSFWANWYQETQY
NA	14	TRBV13	TRBJ2-7	ASSLLGAGRSYEQY
once	14	TRBV19	TRBJ2-1	ASSIVAGASYNEQF
once	11	TRBV14	TRBJ2-7	ASSPSPSGEQY
NA	13	TRBV7-2	TRBJ1-2	ASSPYRQPNYGYT
NA	11	TRBV12-3/TRBV12-4	TRBJ2-5	ASRGQGQTGQY
few	8	TRBV10-2	TRBJ1-1	ASSDSSLN
NA	11	TRBV2	TRBJ1-4	ASSDRLQEKLF
NA	12	TRBV2	TRBJ1-5	ASSPQGAGQPQH
NA	13	TRBV5-4	TRBJ2-7	ASSAGGDGSYEQY
NA	14	TRBV5-6	TRBJ2-1	ASSEGQRSSYNEQF
NA	12	TRBV6-6	TRBJ1-4	ASRGQTTNEKLF
NA	13	TRBV7-2	TRBJ2-1	ASSSTLSSYNEQF
NA	12	TRBV2	TRBJ2-5	ASSPGLAQETQY
NA	12	TRBV6-5	TRBJ1-1	ASKGQVENTEAF
NA	16	TRBV28	TRBJ2-6	ASSPGQVPSSGANVLT
NA	14	TRBV7-9	TRBJ2-1	ASSLIRDRVINEQF
NA	14	TRBV21-1	TRBJ1-5	ASSSPGPGKYQPQH
NA	15	TRBV19	TRBJ2-6	ASSKSTGSSGANVLT
NA	15	TRBV19	TRBJ2-3	ASSIFAVGRATDTQY